This TCR beta chain was sequenced for a study of Graves' ophthalmopathy and Graves' hyperthyroidism. Per germline, CDR1 SGHTA and CDR2 FQGTGA. This CDR3 spans 14 amino acids. V lost 11 bases, J lost 3 bases, and 19 bases lay in between. TCR beta CDR3 amplification used RNA transcripts. HTBI primers were employed in first-round RT-PCR, then a second-round multiplex PCR followed. TCRdb fed the multiplex PCR reads into MiXCR, producing one record per CDR3 protein. The sample records 40,000 to 50,000 distinct CDR3 sequences, over 45% being singletons. The sample holds many counts of this clonotype. Exclusion covered patients with other autoimmune diseases or uncontrolled infections (as well as pregnancy or lactation). Orbital computed tomography, thyroid ultrasound, TRAb, serum thyroxine and clinical symptoms formed the basis of diagnosis.

This TCR was recovered from an adult man with Graves' ophthalmopathy. Sequencing was performed on peripheral blood. The chain couples TRBV7-3 to TRBJ2-5, with D possibly TRBD1 on 6 matching bases. The CDR3 coding sequence is TGTGCCGGCGGACAGTCTGTGTTGAAAGAGACCCAGTACTTC. Translation gives CAGGQSVLKETQYF.